These 27 T cell receptor beta chains share one sample of origin, sequenced in a study of cytomegalovirus exposure and HLA in healthy donors. PCR employed 60 Vbeta and 13 Jbeta primers. Some clones are missing from TCRdb's copy, which holds only in-frame ones; the method was immunoSEQ multiplex PCR. Of 90,000 to 150,000 clones listed, more than 65% were seen once; the top ten hold around 4%. The specimen sequenced was PBMCs. The receptors stem from a human donor in good health.

The chain carries TRBV9 and TRBJ2-7; D perhaps matches TRBD2 (6 bases). Trimming cost V 0 bases and J 7 bases, with 11 bases left between them. This CDR3 is built from 13 residues. CDR1 is SGDLS and CDR2 is YYNGEE in the germline V gene. The CDR3 DNA reads as TGTGCCAGCAGCGTAGTCGGGAGTGGTGAGCAGTACTTC. Translating it yields CASSVVGSGEQYF.

V and J are TRBV11-2 and TRBJ2-7, with D maybe TRBD2 (6 bases). CDR1 is SGHAT and CDR2 is FQNNGV in the germline V gene. The CDR3 runs to 13 residues. Trimming removed 1 base from V and 4 bases from J, with 8 bases in between. CDR3 protein: CASSLVAGYEQYF. DNA for the CDR3: TGTGCCAGCAGCTTAGTTGCGGGGTACGAGCAGTACTTC.

This clone has just a few counts. V is TRBV9 and J is TRBJ2-1; TRBD1 might be the D (5 bases). With 4 bases removed from V and 3 bases from J, the gap between germline ends came to 17 bases. Looked up from germline, CDR1 is SGDLS and CDR2 is YYNGEE. The length of the CDR3 is 16 residues. The DNA of the CDR3 is TGTGCCAGCAGCTCCAACGCAGGGATCGACTACAATGAGCAGTTCTTC. This sequence encodes CASSSNAGIDYNEQFF.

The V call is TRBV6-4, the J call TRBJ2-2; D is uncertain. The length of the CDR3 is 16 residues. Trimming cost V 0 bases and J 0 bases, with 8 bases left between them. The germline gives CDR1 MRHNA, CDR2 SNTAGT. The CDR3 DNA reads as TGTGCCAGCAGTGACTCCGAGCGAACGAACACCGGGGAGCTGTTTTTT. Amino acids: CASSDSERTNTGELFF.

The table lists this clone with a few counts. The chain recombines TRBV28 with TRBJ1-4; no reliable D call. The V end lost 4 bases, the J end lost 6 bases, and 18 bases lay between the germline ends. Germline V gene sequence: CDR1 MDHEN, CDR2 SYDVKM. The CDR3 has 16 amino acids. In DNA, the CDR3 is TGTGCCAGCAGTTCCCCCGGGGAGGGAGGATATGAAAAACTGTTTTTT. As protein: CASSSPGEGGYEKLFF.

V gene TRBV19 combines with J gene TRBJ2-5; D may be TRBD2 (6 bases). V dropped 4 bases and J dropped 5 bases, with 20 bases sitting between them. The CDR3 contains 16 residues. CDR1 and CDR2 from the germline V gene are LNHDA and SQIVND (reference sequence). For the CDR3, the DNA is TGTGCCAGTAGTACGCCCGGAGGGACGGGTCAGGAGACCCAGTACTTC. It yields the protein CASSTPGGTGQETQYF. Complete variable domain (other parts from reference TRBV19 and TRBJ2-5): DGGITQSPKYLFRKEGQNVTLSCEQNLNHDAMYWYRQDPGQGLRLIYYSQIVNDFQKGDIAEGYSVSREKKESFPLTVTSAQKNPTAFYLCASSTPGGTGQETQYFGPGTRLLVL.

V is TRBV19 and J is TRBJ2-1; 10 nucleotides agree with TRBD1. Trimming at V came to 4 bases and at J to 3 bases, leaving 3 bases not matched to a gene. The germline V gene has CDR1 LNHDA and CDR2 SQIVND (reference sequence). The CDR3 runs to 15 residues. CDR3 coding DNA: TGTGCCAGTAGTAGGGACAGGGGTAACTACAATGAGCAGTTCTTC. It codes for CASSRDRGNYNEQFF.

The chain couples TRBV5-1 to TRBJ2-5, with D maybe TRBD2 (6 bases). The germline gives CDR1 SGHRS, CDR2 YFSETQ. Trimming left V 3 bases short and J 2 bases short, with 8 bases between. This CDR3 region has 13 residues. This CDR3 is CASSWDLQETQYF. In DNA, the CDR3 is TGCGCCAGCAGCTGGGACTTACAAGAGACCCAGTACTTC. The variable domain in full, completed from reference TRBV5-1 and TRBJ2-5, reads KAGVTQTPRYLIKTRGQQVTLSCSPISGHRSVSWYQQTPGQGLQFLFEYFSETQRNKGNFPGRFSGRQFSNSRSEMNVSTLELGDSALYLCASSWDLQETQYFGPGTRLLVL.

The chain has TRBV29-1 and TRBJ1-1; D is ambiguous. The ends were cut back, 3 bases at V and 9 bases at J, with 14 bases in the middle. The CDR3 runs to 12 residues. Germline-derived CDR1 and CDR2 are SQVTM and ANQGSEA. The CDR3 DNA is TGCAGCGTTGAGGGCCAGGCGCCGAAAGCTTTCTTT. Its translation is CSVEGQAPKAFF.

This clone showed up just once. The gene calls are TRBV19 and TRBJ2-3, with TRBD2 identical over 14 bases. V was clipped by 3 bases and J by 10 bases; unmatched bases: 12. Germline values: CDR1 LNHDA, CDR2 SQIVND (reference sequence). This CDR3 is built from 17 residues. The CDR3 bases are TGTGCCAGTAGTATCACACCGGGACTAGCGGGAGTCCAAGCGCAGTATTTT. Translating gives CASSITPGLAGVQAQYF. Full variable domain (missing parts from reference TRBV19 and TRBJ2-3): DGGITQSPKYLFRKEGQNVTLSCEQNLNHDAMYWYRQDPGQGLRLIYYSQIVNDFQKGDIAEGYSVSREKKESFPLTVTSAQKNPTAFYLCASSITPGLAGVQAQYFGPGTRLTVL.

V gene TRBV5-1 combines with J gene TRBJ1-3; D uncertain. V lost 0 bases, J lost 0 bases, and 10 bases lay in between. Germline V gene lookup returns CDR1 SGHRS and CDR2 YFSETQ. The CDR3 spans 16 residues. The CDR3 DNA is TGCGCCAGCAGCTTGGGAGGTGCAAACTCTGGAAACACCATATATTTT. As protein: CASSLGGANSGNTIYF.

The V gene is TRBV5-1, the J gene TRBJ2-7, with 9 nucleotides matching TRBD1. The CDR3 consists of 16 residues. Germline CDR1 and CDR2: SGHRS and YFSETQ. V was pared by 2 bases and J by 2 bases, with 8 bases of the junction left unmatched. CDR3 sequence reads: CASSLSSGTGTYEQYF. The DNA for the CDR3 is TGCGCCAGCAGCTTATCTTCCGGGACAGGGACCTACGAGCAGTACTTC.

The chain employs TRBV7-9 and TRBJ1-5; D is possibly TRBD1 (5 bases). Trimming cost V 0 bases and J 11 bases, with 11 bases left between them. Germline CDR1 is SEHNR and CDR2 is FQNEAQ (reference sequence). This CDR3 spans 13 amino acids. The CDR3 reads CASSLAPGGAQHF. The CDR3 DNA sequence: TGTGCCAGCAGCTTAGCGCCGGGGGGGGCCCAGCATTTT.

The table lists this clone with a count of one. The chain links TRBV4-2 to TRBJ2-7; 9 bases are shared with TRBD2. The CDR3 covers 16 residues. Germline CDR1 and CDR2: LGHNA and YNFKEQ. Germline trimming cut 1 base from V and 6 bases from J; bases unmatched to any gene: 10. The CDR3, as DNA: TGTGCCAGCAGCCAAGCCCGCGTAGCGGGAGCACCCGAGCAGTACTTC. Amino acids: CASSQARVAGAPEQYF.

The sample holds a few counts of this clone. The rearrangement uses TRBV2 and TRBJ2-7; D perhaps matches TRBD2 (6 bases). CDR1 SNHLY and CDR2 FYNNEI come from the germline V gene. The length of the CDR3 is 13 residues. V dropped 3 bases and J dropped 3 bases, with 9 bases sitting between them. For the CDR3, the DNA is TGTGCCAGCAGTGAGGGACTCGGCTACGAGCAGTACTTC. Its translation is CASSEGLGYEQYF.

The chain has TRBV7-8 and TRBJ2-7; the match to TRBD2 covers 7 bases. Germline CDR1 and CDR2: SGHVS and FQNEAQ. After removal of 3 bases from V and 4 bases from J, the junction contained 6 bases not matched to a gene. CDR3 length equals 14 residues. For the CDR3, the DNA is TGTGCCAGCAGCTTGCGGGAGTCAGGGTACGAGCAGTACTTC. Translation gives CASSLRESGYEQYF.

The J gene is TRBJ2-2, the V gene TRBV28, with 7 bases identical to TRBD2. V trimming: 2 bases; J trimming: 5 bases; junction bases outside the gene matches: 8. This CDR3 comprises 16 residues. The germline V gene encodes CDR1 MDHEN and CDR2 SYDVKM. CDR3 in DNA: TGTGCCAGCAGTTTAATCCCAGGGAGGGGAACCGGGGAGCTGTTTTTT. It specifies CASSLIPGRGTGELFF.

J is TRBJ2-1 and V is TRBV27, with 11 nucleotides matching TRBD2. Losses at the gene ends were 2 bases for V and 6 bases for J; bases not matched to a gene: 0. Germline V CDR1 and CDR2: MNHEY, SMNVEV (reference sequence). This CDR3 is built from 14 residues. The CDR3 sequence is CASSLTSGSNEQFF. The CDR3 DNA is TGTGCCAGCAGTTTAACTAGCGGGAGCAATGAGCAGTTCTTC.

This chain joins TRBV5-4 and TRBJ1-2; D is possibly TRBD1 (5 bases). The ends were cut back, 0 bases at V and 4 bases at J, with 7 bases in the middle. The CDR3 has 13 amino acids. CDR1 SGHNT and CDR2 YYREEE come from the germline V gene (reference sequence). This CDR3 is CASSLDRIYGYTF. The CDR3 DNA is TGTGCCAGCAGCTTGGACAGGATCTATGGCTACACCTTC.

V is TRBV6-5 and J is TRBJ2-1; the match to TRBD2 covers 13 bases. The germline V gene has CDR1 MNHEY and CDR2 SVGAGI. V was pared by 6 bases and J by 8 bases, with 7 bases of the junction left unmatched. CDR3 length: 15 amino acids. CDR3 sequence (DNA): TGTGCCAGCAGCGAACTAGCGGGAGGGCCGTATGAGCAGTTCTTC. It is translated as CASSELAGGPYEQFF.

This clone was seen more than once but under ten times. J is TRBJ2-3 and V is TRBV27, with D uncertain. The CDR3 is 14 residues long. V was clipped by 7 bases and J by 0 bases, with 11 bases between them. Germline V gene data show CDR1 as MNHEY and CDR2 as SMNVEV (reference sequence). The CDR3 region is CASTSLLSTDTQYF. CDR3 nucleotide sequence: TGTGCCAGCACCTCCCTCCTTAGCACAGATACGCAGTATTTT.

The chain links TRBV2 to TRBJ2-2; tentatively, D is TRBD2 (5 bases). The germline gives CDR1 SNHLY, CDR2 FYNNEI. V was cut by 10 bases and J by 3 bases, with 12 bases left in between. The CDR3 totals 13 residues. The CDR3, as DNA: TGTGCCACCGGTTCGGACTACACCGGGGAGCTGTTTTTT. Protein product: CATGSDYTGELFF.

This chain uses TRBV7-2 with TRBJ2-2; D is undetermined. This CDR3 has 12 amino acids. CDR1 and CDR2 from the germline V gene are SGHTA and FQGNSA. As DNA, the CDR3 is TGTGCTTCGAACCACCAGTCCGGGGAGCTGTTTTTT. Translating gives CASNHQSGELFF.

The chain links TRBV9 to TRBJ2-3; the D gene is possibly TRBD2 (7 bases). Trimming shortened V by 0 bases and J by 2 bases, and 13 bases separated the two germline ends. CDR3 length: 16 amino acids. CDR1 is SGDLS and CDR2 is YYNGEE in the germline V gene. CDR3 protein: CASSVEGGRDTDTQYF. The CDR3 DNA is TGTGCCAGCAGCGTAGAAGGGGGGAGGGACACAGATACGCAGTATTTT. The variable domain in full, completed from reference TRBV9 and TRBJ2-3, reads DSGVTQTPKHLITATGQRVTLRCSPRSGDLSVYWYQQSLDQGLQFLIQYYNGEERAKGNILERFSAQQFPDLHSELNLSSLELGDSALYFCASSVEGGRDTDTQYFGPGTRLTVL.

The rearrangement joins TRBV27 to TRBJ2-7; 8 bases fit TRBD1. This CDR3 is 14 amino acids long. Germline CDR1 reads MNHEY; CDR2 reads SMNVEV (reference sequence). The ends lost 4 bases at V and 3 bases at J; junction bases unmatched: 5. CDR3: CASSSDRGGYEQYF. The CDR3 DNA follows: TGTGCCAGCAGTTCAGACAGGGGTGGCTACGAGCAGTACTTC.

The CDR3 region is CASSPTGSAPHSGNTIYF. The CDR3 bases are TGTGCCAGCAGCCCGACAGGAAGTGCCCCCCACTCTGGAAACACCATATATTTT. The V and J genes are TRBV28 and TRBJ1-3, with D possibly matching TRBD1 (6 bases). Trimming cost V 6 bases and J 0 bases, with 21 bases left between them. This CDR3 spans 18 amino acids. The germline V gene has CDR1 MDHEN and CDR2 SYDVKM.

The V gene is TRBV28, the J gene TRBJ1-4, with 7 bases aligning to TRBD1. V lost 6 bases, J lost 5 bases, and 9 bases stayed unmatched. This CDR3 has 15 residues. Germline CDR1 and CDR2: MDHEN and SYDVKM. The CDR3 region has the DNA TGTGCCAGCAGGGGAAGGGGACAGCAGAATGAAAAACTGTTTTTT. This gives the protein CASRGRGQQNEKLFF.